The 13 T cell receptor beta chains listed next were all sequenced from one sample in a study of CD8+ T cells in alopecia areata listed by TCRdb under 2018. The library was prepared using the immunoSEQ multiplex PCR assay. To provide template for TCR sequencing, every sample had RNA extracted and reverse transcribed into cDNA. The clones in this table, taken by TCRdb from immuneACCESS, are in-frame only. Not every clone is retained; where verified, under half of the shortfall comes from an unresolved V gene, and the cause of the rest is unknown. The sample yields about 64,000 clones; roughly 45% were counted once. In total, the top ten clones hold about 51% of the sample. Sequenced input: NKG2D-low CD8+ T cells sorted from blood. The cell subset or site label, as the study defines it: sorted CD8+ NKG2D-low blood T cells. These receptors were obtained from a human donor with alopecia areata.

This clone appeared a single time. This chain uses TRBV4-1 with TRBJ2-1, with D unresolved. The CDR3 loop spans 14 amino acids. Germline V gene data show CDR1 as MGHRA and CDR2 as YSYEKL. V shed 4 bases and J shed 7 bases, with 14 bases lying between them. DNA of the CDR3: TGCGCCAGCAGCCCCCGGCCCCAAGGGAATGAGCAGTTCTTC. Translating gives CASSPRPQGNEQFF.

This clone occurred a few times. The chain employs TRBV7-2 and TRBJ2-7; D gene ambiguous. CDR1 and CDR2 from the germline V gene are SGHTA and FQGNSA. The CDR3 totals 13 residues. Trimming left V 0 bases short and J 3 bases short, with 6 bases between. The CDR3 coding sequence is TGTGCCAGCAGCTTAGCACGGAGCTACGAGCAGTACTTC. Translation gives CASSLARSYEQYF.

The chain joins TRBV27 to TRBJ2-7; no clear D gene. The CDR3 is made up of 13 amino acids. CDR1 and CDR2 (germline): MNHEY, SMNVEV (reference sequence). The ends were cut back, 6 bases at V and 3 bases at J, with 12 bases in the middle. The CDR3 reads CASRDGLFYEQYF. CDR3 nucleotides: TGTGCCAGCAGAGATGGGCTGTTCTACGAGCAGTACTTC.

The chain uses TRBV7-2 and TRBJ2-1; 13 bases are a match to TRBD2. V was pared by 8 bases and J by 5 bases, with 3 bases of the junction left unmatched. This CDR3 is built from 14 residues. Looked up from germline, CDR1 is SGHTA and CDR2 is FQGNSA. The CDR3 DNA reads TGTGCCAGCGGGACTAGCGGGAACAACAATGAGCAGTTCTTC. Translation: CASGTSGNNNEQFF.

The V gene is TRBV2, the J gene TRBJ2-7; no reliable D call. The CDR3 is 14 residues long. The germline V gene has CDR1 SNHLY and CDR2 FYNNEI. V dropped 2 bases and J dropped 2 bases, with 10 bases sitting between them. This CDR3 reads CASSEKASPYEQYF. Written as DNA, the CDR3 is TGTGCCAGCAGTGAAAAGGCTAGTCCCTACGAGCAGTACTTC.

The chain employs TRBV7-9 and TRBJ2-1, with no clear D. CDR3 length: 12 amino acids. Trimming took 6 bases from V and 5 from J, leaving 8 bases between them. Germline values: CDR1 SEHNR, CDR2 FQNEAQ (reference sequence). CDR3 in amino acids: CASRSTDNEQFF. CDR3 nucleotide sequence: TGTGCCAGCAGAAGCACAGACAATGAGCAGTTCTTC.

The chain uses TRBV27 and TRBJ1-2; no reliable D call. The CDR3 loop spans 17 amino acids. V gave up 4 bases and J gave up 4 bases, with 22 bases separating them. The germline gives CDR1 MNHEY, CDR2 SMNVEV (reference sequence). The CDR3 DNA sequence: TGTGCCAGCAGTTGGTCGGCAGGATCCCTTGATCCCTATGGCTACACCTTC. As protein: CASSWSAGSLDPYGYTF.

CDR3 coding DNA: TGTGCCAGCAGCTTAACGAGTGACTATTACGAGCAGTACTTC. As protein: CASSLTSDYYEQYF. The gene calls are TRBV7-9 and TRBJ2-7; D might be TRBD2 (5 bases). Trimming removed 2 bases at V and 4 bases at J, with 12 bases between. The germline V gene has CDR1 SEHNR and CDR2 FQNEAQ (reference sequence). The CDR3 covers 14 residues.

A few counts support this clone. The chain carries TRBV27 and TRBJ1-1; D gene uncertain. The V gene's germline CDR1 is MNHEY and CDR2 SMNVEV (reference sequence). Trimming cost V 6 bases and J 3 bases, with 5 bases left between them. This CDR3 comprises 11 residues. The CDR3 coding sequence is TGTGCCAGCAGGGCCTACACTGAAGCTTTCTTT. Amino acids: CASRAYTEAFF.

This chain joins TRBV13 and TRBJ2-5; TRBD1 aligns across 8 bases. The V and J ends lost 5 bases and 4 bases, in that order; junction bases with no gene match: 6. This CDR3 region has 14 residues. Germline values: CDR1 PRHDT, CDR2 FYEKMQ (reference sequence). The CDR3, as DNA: TGTGCCAGCAGCATCAGGGGGCGCGGAGAGACCCAGTACTTC. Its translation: CASSIRGRGETQYF.

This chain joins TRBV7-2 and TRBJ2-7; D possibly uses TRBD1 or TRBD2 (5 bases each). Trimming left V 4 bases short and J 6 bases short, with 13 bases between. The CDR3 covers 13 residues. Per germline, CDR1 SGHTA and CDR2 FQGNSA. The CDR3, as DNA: TGTGCCAGCAGCTCCGGGACCCCCAGCGAGCAGTACTTC. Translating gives CASSSGTPSEQYF. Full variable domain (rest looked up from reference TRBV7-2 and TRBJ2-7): GAGVSQSPSNKVTEKGKDVELRCDPISGHTALYWYRQSLGQGLEFLIYFQGNSAPDKSGLPSDRFSAERTGGSVSTLTIQRTQQEDSAVYLCASSSGTPSEQYFGPGTRLTVT.

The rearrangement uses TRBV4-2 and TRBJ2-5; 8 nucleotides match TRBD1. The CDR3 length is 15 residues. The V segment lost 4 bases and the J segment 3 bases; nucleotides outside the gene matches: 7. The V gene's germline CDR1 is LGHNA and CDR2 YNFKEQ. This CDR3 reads CASSPLGTGEETQYF. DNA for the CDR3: TGTGCCAGCAGCCCGCTGGGGACAGGCGAAGAGACCCAGTACTTC.

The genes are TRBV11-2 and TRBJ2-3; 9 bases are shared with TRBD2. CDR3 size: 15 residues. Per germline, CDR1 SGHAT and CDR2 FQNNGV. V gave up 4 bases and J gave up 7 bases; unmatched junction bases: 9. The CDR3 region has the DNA TGTGCCAGCAGCTCTAGCGGGACCCCTCCTTATACGCAGTATTTT. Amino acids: CASSSSGTPPYTQYF.